Presented here are 15 T cell receptor beta chains from one specimen sequenced in a study of blood T cell repertoires in COVID-19. Produced via immunoSEQ multiplex PCR; TCRdb's table is partial and in-frame only. This table has about 240,000 clones, around 86% appearing once. Material for sequencing was peripheral blood. The receptors shown here come from a woman in her sixties or seventies with active or convalescent COVID-19.

The chain employs TRBV9 and TRBJ2-1, with 7 positions matching TRBD2. The CDR3 has 14 residues. J lost 2 bases, V lost 4 bases, and 3 bases had no gene match. Germline loops: CDR1 SGDLS, CDR2 YYNGEE. This CDR3 is CASSPSGTYNEQFF. In DNA form, the CDR3 reads TGTGCCAGCAGCCCTAGCGGAACCTACAATGAGCAGTTCTTC.

V is TRBV19 and J is TRBJ2-3; TRBD2 matches at 8 bases. V lost 4 bases, J lost 2 bases, and 5 bases stayed unmatched. The germline CDR1 and CDR2 sequences are LNHDA and SQIVND (reference sequence). This CDR3 comprises 15 residues. The DNA of the CDR3 is TGTGCCAGTAGTACCCAGCGGGGGCCCACAGATACGCAGTATTTT. It yields the protein CASSTQRGPTDTQYF. Drawing the rest from reference TRBV19 and TRBJ2-3, the complete variable domain is DGGITQSPKYLFRKEGQNVTLSCEQNLNHDAMYWYRQDPGQGLRLIYYSQIVNDFQKGDIAEGYSVSREKKESFPLTVTSAQKNPTAFYLCASSTQRGPTDTQYFGPGTRLTVL.

V is TRBV2 and J is TRBJ2-1, with D perhaps TRBD2 (5 bases). From germline, CDR1 is SNHLY and CDR2 FYNNEI. The length of the CDR3 is 13 residues. The ends were cut back, 5 bases at V and 3 bases at J, with 8 bases in the middle. The CDR3 protein is CASSLGNYNEQFF. CDR3 DNA sequence: TGTGCCAGCAGTCTCGGGAACTACAATGAGCAGTTCTTC. The full variable domain, rest sourced from reference TRBV2 and TRBJ2-1, is EPEVTQTPSHQVTQMGQEVILRCVPISNHLYFYWYRQILGQKVEFLVSFYNNEISEKSEIFDDQFSVERPDGSNFTLKIRSTKLEDSAMYFCASSLGNYNEQFFGPGTRLTVL.

This clone was observed a few times. The rearrangement uses TRBV28 and TRBJ2-2; a possible D gene is TRBD2 (5 bases). Germline V gene sequence: CDR1 MDHEN, CDR2 SYDVKM. With 5 bases removed from V and 3 bases from J, the gap between germline ends came to 16 bases. The length of the CDR3 is 16 residues. Here the CDR3 DNA reads TGTGCCAGCAGTCTCGCACCCTTCGGGGACACCGGGGAGCTGTTTTTT. As protein: CASSLAPFGDTGELFF.

This chain links TRBV19 with TRBJ1-5; 10 bases line up with TRBD1. The V and J ends lost 3 bases and 7 bases, in that order; junction bases with no gene match: 6. This CDR3 contains 15 residues. Germline V gives CDR1 LNHDA, CDR2 SQIVND (reference sequence). For the CDR3, the DNA is TGTGCCAGTAGTATCCCGACAGGGGGCGGACAGCCCCAGCATTTT. Translation gives CASSIPTGGGQPQHF. The full variable domain, completed using reference TRBV19 and TRBJ1-5, is DGGITQSPKYLFRKEGQNVTLSCEQNLNHDAMYWYRQDPGQGLRLIYYSQIVNDFQKGDIAEGYSVSREKKESFPLTVTSAQKNPTAFYLCASSIPTGGGQPQHFGDGTRLSIL.

V gene TRBV18 combines with J gene TRBJ2-1; the match to TRBD2 covers 7 bases. Per germline, CDR1 KGHSH and CDR2 LQKENI. The CDR3 runs to 14 residues. With 1 base clipped from V and 7 bases from J, the junction kept 4 bases outside the gene matches. In nucleotides, the CDR3 is TGTGCCAGCTCACCACTGTGGGGGGGGAATGAGCAGTTCTTC. This sequence encodes CASSPLWGGNEQFF.

This rearrangement joins TRBV30 to TRBJ2-5; 8 bases are a match to TRBD2. CDR3 length equals 15 residues. V gave up 2 bases and J gave up 0 bases; unmatched junction bases: 5. Germline CDR1 reads GTSNPN; CDR2 reads SVGIG (reference sequence). The CDR3 sequence is CAWSRVRGDQETQYF. In nucleotides, the CDR3 is TGTGCCTGGAGTAGGGTGCGGGGGGACCAAGAGACCCAGTACTTC.

The genes are TRBV9 and TRBJ1-6, with 9 positions matching TRBD1. Germline CDR1 reads SGDLS; CDR2 reads YYNGEE. The CDR3 covers 16 residues. J lost 9 bases, V lost 0 bases, and 7 bases had no gene match. CDR3 DNA sequence: TGTGCCAGCAGCGTAGCGGGACAGGGCTCGGGTTCACCCCTCCACTTT. It codes for CASSVAGQGSGSPLHF.

This chain joins TRBV18 and TRBJ1-6; 7 positions agree with TRBD1. This CDR3 is built from 15 residues. Trimming removed 2 bases from V and 8 bases from J; junction bases left unmatched: 6. In germline, CDR1 is KGHSH, CDR2 LQKENI. The CDR3 reads CASSPLTGKDSPLHF. CDR3 DNA sequence: TGTGCCAGCTCACCATTGACAGGGAAGGATTCACCCCTCCACTTT.

The chain is built from TRBV2 and TRBJ1-5; a weak D match, TRBD1 (6 bases). The CDR3 loop spans 15 amino acids. Germline CDR1 reads SNHLY; CDR2 reads FYNNEI. V was clipped by 4 bases and J by 7 bases, with 17 bases between them. Written as DNA, the CDR3 is TGTGCCAGCAGTGTGGGGGGGGCCCGGGGACAGCCCCAGCATTTT. Its protein product is CASSVGGARGQPQHF. The full variable domain, completed using reference TRBV2 and TRBJ1-5, is EPEVTQTPSHQVTQMGQEVILRCVPISNHLYFYWYRQILGQKVEFLVSFYNNEISEKSEIFDDQFSVERPDGSNFTLKIRSTKLEDSAMYFCASSVGGARGQPQHFGDGTRLSIL.

V and J are TRBV6-5 and TRBJ1-1, with D possibly TRBD1 on 5 matching bases. This CDR3 contains 15 residues. The V gene's germline CDR1 is MNHEY and CDR2 SVGAGI. The V and J ends lost 0 bases and 5 bases respectively, with 13 bases between them. This CDR3 is CASSYSGSRGTEAFF. DNA for the CDR3: TGTGCCAGCAGTTACTCGGGCTCCCGGGGGACTGAAGCTTTCTTT.

The V call is TRBV5-1, the J call TRBJ2-1; 9 nucleotides match TRBD2. The CDR3 runs 16 residues. Trimming cost V 2 bases and J 4 bases; bases outside gene matches: 7. CDR1 is SGHRS, CDR2 YFSETQ, per germline. The CDR3 bases are TGCGCCAGCAGCTTATTGAGCGGGGGGCTATACAATGAGCAGTTCTTC. Translating it yields CASSLLSGGLYNEQFF.

There are a few counts of this clone. J is TRBJ2-2 and V is TRBV3-1 (or the pseudogene TRBV3-2); D is unresolved. The V and J ends lost 2 bases and 4 bases respectively, with 11 bases between them. Germline values: CDR1 LGHDT, CDR2 YNNKEL (reference sequence). This CDR3 has 15 amino acids. The CDR3 is CASSQTHTGTGELFF. CDR3 DNA: TGTGCCAGCAGCCAAACTCATACGGGCACCGGGGAGCTGTTTTTT.

The gene calls are TRBV10-3 and TRBJ2-5; TRBD2 agrees at 10 bases. J was trimmed by 5 bases and V by 5 bases; bases with no gene match: 5. This CDR3 spans 14 amino acids. Germline assignment: CDR1 ENHRY and CDR2 SYGVKD. The CDR3 DNA reads TGTGCCATCAGTAGCGGGGGGGCCGGGGAGACCCAGTACTTC. Its protein is CAISSGGAGETQYF.

J is TRBJ1-1 and V is TRBV6-5; D unclear. CDR1 and CDR2 from the germline V gene are MNHEY and SVGAGI. The CDR3 covers 13 residues. V was cut by 6 bases and J by 1 base, with 9 bases left in between. CDR3 sequence: CASSLHGNTEAFF. CDR3 in DNA: TGTGCCAGCAGCCTCCACGGGAACACTGAAGCTTTCTTT.